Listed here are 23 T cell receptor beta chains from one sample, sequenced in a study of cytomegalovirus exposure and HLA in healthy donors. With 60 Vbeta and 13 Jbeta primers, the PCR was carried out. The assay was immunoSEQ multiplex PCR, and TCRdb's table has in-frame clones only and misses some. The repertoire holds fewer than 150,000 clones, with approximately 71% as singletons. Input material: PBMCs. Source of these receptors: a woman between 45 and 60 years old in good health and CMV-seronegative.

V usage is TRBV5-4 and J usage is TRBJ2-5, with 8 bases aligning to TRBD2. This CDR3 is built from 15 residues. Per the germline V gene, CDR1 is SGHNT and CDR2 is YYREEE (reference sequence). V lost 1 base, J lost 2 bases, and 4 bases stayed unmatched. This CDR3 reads CASSLRVAGQETQYF. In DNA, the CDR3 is TGTGCCAGCAGCTTGAGGGTAGCGGGGCAAGAGACCCAGTACTTC.

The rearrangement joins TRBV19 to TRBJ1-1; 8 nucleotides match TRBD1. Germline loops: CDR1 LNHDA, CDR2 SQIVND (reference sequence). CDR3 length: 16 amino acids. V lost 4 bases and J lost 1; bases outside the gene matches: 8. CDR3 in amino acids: CASSTGRGPGNTEAFF. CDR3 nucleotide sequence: TGTGCCAGTAGTACGGGCAGGGGGCCAGGGAACACTGAAGCTTTCTTT.

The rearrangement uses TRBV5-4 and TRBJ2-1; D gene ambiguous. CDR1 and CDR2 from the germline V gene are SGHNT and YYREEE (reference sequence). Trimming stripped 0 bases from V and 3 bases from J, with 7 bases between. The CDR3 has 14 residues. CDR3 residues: CASSLAGIYNEQFF. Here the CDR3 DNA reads TGTGCCAGCAGCTTGGCGGGTATCTACAATGAGCAGTTCTTC.

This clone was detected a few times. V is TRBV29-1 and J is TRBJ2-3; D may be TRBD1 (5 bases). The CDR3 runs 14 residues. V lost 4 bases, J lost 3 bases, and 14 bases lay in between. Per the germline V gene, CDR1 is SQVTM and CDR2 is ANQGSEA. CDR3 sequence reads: CSVVSGLQTDTQYF. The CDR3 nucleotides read TGCAGCGTTGTTTCAGGGCTTCAAACAGATACGCAGTATTTT.

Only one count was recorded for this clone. The chain's CDR3 is CASSAGLAGLNEQYF. In DNA, the CDR3 is TGTGCCAGCAGCGCCGGACTAGCGGGGTTAAACGAGCAGTACTTC. The V call is TRBV9, the J call TRBJ2-7, with TRBD2 matching over 12 bases. The germline V gene has CDR1 SGDLS and CDR2 YYNGEE. Trimming cost V 3 bases and J 5 bases; bases outside gene matches: 6. The CDR3 extends over 15 amino acids.

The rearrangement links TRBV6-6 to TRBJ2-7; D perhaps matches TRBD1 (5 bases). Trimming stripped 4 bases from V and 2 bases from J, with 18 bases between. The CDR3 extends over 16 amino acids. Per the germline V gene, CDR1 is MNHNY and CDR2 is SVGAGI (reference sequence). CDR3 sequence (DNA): TGTGCCAGCAGTTTTGACCCTCAGGGAACCCCCTACGAGCAGTACTTC. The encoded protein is CASSFDPQGTPYEQYF.

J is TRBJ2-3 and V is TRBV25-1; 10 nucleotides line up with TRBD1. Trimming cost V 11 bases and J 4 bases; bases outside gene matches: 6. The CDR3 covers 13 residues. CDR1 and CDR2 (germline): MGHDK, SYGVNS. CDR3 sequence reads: CAARTGGSDTQYF. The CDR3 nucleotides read TGTGCCGCGCGGACAGGGGGATCAGATACGCAGTATTTT.

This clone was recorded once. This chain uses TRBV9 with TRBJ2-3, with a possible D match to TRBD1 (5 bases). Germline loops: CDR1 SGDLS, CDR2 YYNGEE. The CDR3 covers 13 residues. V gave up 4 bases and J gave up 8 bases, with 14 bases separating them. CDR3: CASSSGHPSTQYF. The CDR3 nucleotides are TGTGCCAGCAGCTCCGGACACCCTAGTACGCAGTATTTT. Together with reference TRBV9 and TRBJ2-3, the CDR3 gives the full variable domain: DSGVTQTPKHLITATGQRVTLRCSPRSGDLSVYWYQQSLDQGLQFLIQYYNGEERAKGNILERFSAQQFPDLHSELNLSSLELGDSALYFCASSSGHPSTQYFGPGTRLTVL.

The CDR3 here is CASSLVMAGGDEQFF. CDR3 DNA sequence: TGTGCCAGCAGCTTAGTAATGGCAGGGGGCGATGAGCAGTTCTTC. V and J are TRBV7-2 and TRBJ2-1; 8 bases align to TRBD1. The CDR3 loop spans 15 amino acids. Germline V gene sequence: CDR1 SGHTA, CDR2 FQGNSA. V dropped 1 base and J dropped 8; count of bases not matched to a gene: 7.

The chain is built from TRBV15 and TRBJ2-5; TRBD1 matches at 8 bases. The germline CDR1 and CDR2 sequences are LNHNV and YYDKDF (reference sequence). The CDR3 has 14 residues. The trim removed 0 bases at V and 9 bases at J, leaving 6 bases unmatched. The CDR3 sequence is CATSRDRTGKAQYF. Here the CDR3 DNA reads TGTGCCACCAGCAGAGATCGGACAGGGAAGGCCCAGTACTTC. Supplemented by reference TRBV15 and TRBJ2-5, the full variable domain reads DAMVIQNPRYQVTQFGKPVTLSCSQTLNHNVMYWYQQKSSQAPKLLFHYYDKDFNNEADTPDNFQSRRPNTSFCFLDIRSPGLGDTAMYLCATSRDRTGKAQYFGPGTRLLVL.

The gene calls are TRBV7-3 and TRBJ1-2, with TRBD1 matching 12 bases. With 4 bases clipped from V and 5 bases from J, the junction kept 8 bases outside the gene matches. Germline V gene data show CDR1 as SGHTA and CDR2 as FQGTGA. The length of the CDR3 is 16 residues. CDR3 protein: CASSSDGTGGFYGYTF. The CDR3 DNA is TGTGCCAGCAGCTCAGATGGGACAGGGGGCTTTTATGGCTACACCTTC. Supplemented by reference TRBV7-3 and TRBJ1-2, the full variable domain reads GAGVSQTPSNKVTEKGKYVELRCDPISGHTALYWYRQSLGQGPEFLIYFQGTGAADDSGLPNDRFFAVRPEGSVSTLKIQRTERGDSAVYLCASSSDGTGGFYGYTFGSGTRLTVV.

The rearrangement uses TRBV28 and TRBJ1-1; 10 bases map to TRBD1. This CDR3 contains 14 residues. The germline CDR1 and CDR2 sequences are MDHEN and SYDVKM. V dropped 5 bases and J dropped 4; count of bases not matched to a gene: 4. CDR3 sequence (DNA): TGTGCCAGCAGTCAAGGGGACAGGGGCACTGAAGCTTTCTTT. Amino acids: CASSQGDRGTEAFF. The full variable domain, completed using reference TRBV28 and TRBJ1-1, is DVKVTQSSRYLVKRTGEKVFLECVQDMDHENMFWYRQDPGLGLRLIYFSYDVKMKEKGDIPEGYSVSREKKERFSLILESASTNQTSMYLCASSQGDRGTEAFFGQGTRLTVV.

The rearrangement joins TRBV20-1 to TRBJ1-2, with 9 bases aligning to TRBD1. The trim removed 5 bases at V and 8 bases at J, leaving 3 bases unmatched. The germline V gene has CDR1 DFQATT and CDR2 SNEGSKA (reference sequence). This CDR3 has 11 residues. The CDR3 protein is CSAGQGTGYTF. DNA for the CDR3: TGCAGTGCTGGACAGGGGACGGGCTACACCTTC.

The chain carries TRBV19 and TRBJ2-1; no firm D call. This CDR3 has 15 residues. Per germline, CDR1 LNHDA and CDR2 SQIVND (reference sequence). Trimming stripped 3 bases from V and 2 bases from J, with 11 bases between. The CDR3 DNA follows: TGTGCCAGTAGTATCGAGGTTTTCCCCTACAATGAGCAGTTCTTC. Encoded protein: CASSIEVFPYNEQFF.

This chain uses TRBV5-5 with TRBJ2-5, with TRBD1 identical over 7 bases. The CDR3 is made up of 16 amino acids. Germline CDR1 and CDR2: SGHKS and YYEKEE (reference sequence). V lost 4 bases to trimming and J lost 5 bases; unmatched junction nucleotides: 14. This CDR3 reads CASSGRIRGLGETQYF. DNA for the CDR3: TGTGCCAGCAGCGGCCGTATTAGGGGGCTAGGGGAGACCCAGTACTTC. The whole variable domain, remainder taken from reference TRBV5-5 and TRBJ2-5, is DAGVTQSPTHLIKTRGQQVTLRCSPISGHKSVSWYQQVLGQGPQFIFQYYEKEERGRGNFPDRFSARQFPNYSSELNVNALLLGDSALYLCASSGRIRGLGETQYFGPGTRLLVL.

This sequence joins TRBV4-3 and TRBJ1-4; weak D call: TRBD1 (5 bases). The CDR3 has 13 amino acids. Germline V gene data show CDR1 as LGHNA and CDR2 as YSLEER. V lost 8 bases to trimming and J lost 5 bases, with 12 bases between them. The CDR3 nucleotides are TGCGCCAGCGCCCAGGGTAGGAATGAAAAACTGTTTTTT. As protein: CASAQGRNEKLFF.

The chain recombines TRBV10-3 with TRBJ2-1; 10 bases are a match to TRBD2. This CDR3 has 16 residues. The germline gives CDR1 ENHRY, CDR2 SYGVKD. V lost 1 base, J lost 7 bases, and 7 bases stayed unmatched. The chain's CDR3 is CAISELGLAGANEQFF. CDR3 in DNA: TGTGCCATCAGTGAGTTAGGGCTAGCGGGGGCAAATGAGCAGTTCTTC.

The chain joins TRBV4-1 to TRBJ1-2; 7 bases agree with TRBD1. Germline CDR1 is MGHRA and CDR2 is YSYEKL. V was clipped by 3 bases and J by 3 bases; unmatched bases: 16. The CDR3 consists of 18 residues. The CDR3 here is CASSHAYLPTGRDYGYTF. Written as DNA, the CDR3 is TGCGCCAGCAGCCATGCCTATTTACCGACAGGGCGAGACTATGGCTACACCTTC.

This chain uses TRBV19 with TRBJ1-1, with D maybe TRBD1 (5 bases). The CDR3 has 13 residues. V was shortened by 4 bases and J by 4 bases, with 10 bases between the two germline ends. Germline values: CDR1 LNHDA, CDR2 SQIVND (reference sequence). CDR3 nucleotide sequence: TGTGCCAGTAGTAATCAGGGTGGCACTGAAGCTTTCTTT. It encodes CASSNQGGTEAFF.

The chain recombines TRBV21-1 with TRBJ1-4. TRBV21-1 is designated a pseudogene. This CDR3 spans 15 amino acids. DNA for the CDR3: TGTGCCAGCAGCTACCGGTTAGAGGATAATGAAAAACTGTTTTTT. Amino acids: CASSYRLEDNEKLFF.

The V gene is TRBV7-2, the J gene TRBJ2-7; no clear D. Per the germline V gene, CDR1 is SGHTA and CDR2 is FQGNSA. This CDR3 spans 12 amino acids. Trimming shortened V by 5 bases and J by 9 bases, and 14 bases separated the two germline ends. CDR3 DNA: TGTGCCAGCAGCACCCCCGCCGGTTGGCAGTACTTC. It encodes CASSTPAGWQYF.

CDR3 protein: CASSDSGYTEAFF. The CDR3 DNA follows: TGTGCCAGCAGCGACTCAGGGTACACTGAAGCTTTCTTT. The J gene is TRBJ1-1, the V gene TRBV7-3; possible D gene TRBD1, 5 bases. CDR1 is SGHTA and CDR2 is FQGTGA in the germline V gene. V lost 5 bases and J 3 bases, leaving 10 bases between the germline ends. This CDR3 is built from 13 residues.

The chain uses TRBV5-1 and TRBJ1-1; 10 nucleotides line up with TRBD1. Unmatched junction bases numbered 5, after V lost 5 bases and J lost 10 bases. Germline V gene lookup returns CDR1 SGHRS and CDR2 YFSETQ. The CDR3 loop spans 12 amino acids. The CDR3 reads CASSYGQGVAFF. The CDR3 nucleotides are TGCGCCAGCAGTTACGGACAGGGGGTAGCTTTCTTT.